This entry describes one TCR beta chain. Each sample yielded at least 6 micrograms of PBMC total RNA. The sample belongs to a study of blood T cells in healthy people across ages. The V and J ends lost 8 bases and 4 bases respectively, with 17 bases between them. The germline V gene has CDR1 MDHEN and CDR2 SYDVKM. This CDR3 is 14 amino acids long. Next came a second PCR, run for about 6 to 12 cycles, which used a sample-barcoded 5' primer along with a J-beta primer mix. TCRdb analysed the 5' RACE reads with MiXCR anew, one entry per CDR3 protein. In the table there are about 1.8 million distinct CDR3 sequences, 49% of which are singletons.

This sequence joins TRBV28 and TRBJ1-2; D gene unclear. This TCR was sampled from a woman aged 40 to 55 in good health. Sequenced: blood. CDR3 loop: CASRTPREPYGYTF. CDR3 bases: TGTGCCAGCCGAACCCCCCGGGAGCCCTATGGCTACACCTTC.